Below are 28 T cell receptor beta chains sequenced from a single sample in a study of cytomegalovirus exposure and HLA in healthy donors. Sequencing used immunoSEQ multiplex PCR; TCRdb keeps in-frame clones, though not all of them. The data show some 350,000 clones, 75% to 90% seen once. The material sequenced was PBMCs. These TCRs come from a woman between 25 and 40 years old in good health and CMV-seropositive.

The chain carries TRBV10-3 and TRBJ2-7; no reliable D call. The length of the CDR3 is 12 residues. V was shortened by 3 bases and J by 5 bases, with 8 bases between the two germline ends. Germline V lookup: CDR1 ENHRY, CDR2 SYGVKD. The CDR3 DNA follows: TGTGCCATCAGTGATTTAAGGGACGAGCAGTACTTC. It specifies CAISDLRDEQYF.

The chain employs TRBV30 and TRBJ1-2; possible D gene TRBD1, 5 bases. Trimming stripped 1 base from V and 6 bases from J, with 15 bases between. CDR1 and CDR2 (germline): GTSNPN, SVGIG (reference sequence). CDR3 length: 14 amino acids. CDR3 nucleotides: TGTGCCTGGAGTGCCAACAGGAGAATGGATGGCTACACCTTC. Its protein is CAWSANRRMDGYTF.

The chain combines TRBV6-6 with TRBJ2-7; D is perhaps TRBD2 (5 bases). The CDR3 runs to 14 residues. CDR1 and CDR2 (germline): MNHNY, SVGAGI (reference sequence). The V gene lost 6 bases and the J gene lost 2 bases, with 14 bases spanning the gap. CDR3 DNA: TGTGCCAGCAGCCACAACAGACTAACCTACGAGCAGTACTTC. Translated, it gives CASSHNRLTYEQYF.

The chain joins TRBV6-5 to TRBJ1-5; the D gene is possibly TRBD1 (5 bases). V was clipped by 2 bases and J by 5 bases, with 13 bases between them. The CDR3 contains 15 residues. Germline CDR1 MNHEY, CDR2 SVGAGI. CDR3 nucleotides: TGTGCCAGCAGTTACAACCGCGGGGGAGATCAGCCCCAGCATTTT. As protein: CASSYNRGGDQPQHF.

There are a few counts of this clone. The chain links TRBV27 to TRBJ1-2; D unclear. Trimming cost V 9 bases and J 0 bases, with 5 bases left between them. Looked up from germline, CDR1 is MNHEY and CDR2 is SMNVEV (reference sequence). The CDR3 runs to 11 residues. CDR3 region: CASGTNYGYTF. The DNA for the CDR3 is TGTGCCAGTGGGACTAACTATGGCTACACCTTC.

The rearrangement links TRBV29-1 to TRBJ2-1; the match to TRBD2 covers 8 bases. CDR1 is SQVTM and CDR2 is ANQGSEA in the germline V gene. The ends lost 6 bases at V and 6 bases at J; junction bases unmatched: 13. CDR3 length: 15 amino acids. The CDR3 sequence: CSVVSGTPMVNEQFF. DNA for the CDR3: TGCAGCGTAGTTAGCGGGACTCCGATGGTCAATGAGCAGTTCTTC.

The V gene is TRBV7-7, the J gene TRBJ2-3, with TRBD1 matching over 7 bases. Germline values: CDR1 SSHAT, CDR2 FNYEAQ (reference sequence). Trimming removed 1 base from V and 5 bases from J; junction bases left unmatched: 6. The CDR3 loop spans 15 amino acids. The CDR3 loop is CASSLGDRVGDTQYF. The CDR3 DNA is TGTGCCAGCAGCTTAGGCGACAGGGTGGGAGATACGCAGTATTTT.

This clone was recorded once. In nucleotides, the CDR3 is TGTGCCAGCTCACTCACCCTGTTGACAGGACGGGAGACCCAGTACTTC. Its translation is CASSLTLLTGRETQYF. The rearrangement links TRBV18 to TRBJ2-5; D possibly corresponds to TRBD1 (6 bases). The CDR3 spans 16 residues. The germline V gene encodes CDR1 KGHSH and CDR2 LQKENI. Trimming stripped 4 bases from V and 5 bases from J, with 20 bases between.

V gene TRBV4-2 combines with J gene TRBJ1-6; D ambiguous. Germline V gene data show CDR1 as LGHNA and CDR2 as YNFKEQ. Trimming shortened V by 0 bases and J by 7 bases, and 13 bases separated the two germline ends. The CDR3 has 16 amino acids. The CDR3 sequence is CASSQDEGKENSPLHF. The CDR3 DNA reads as TGTGCCAGCAGCCAAGATGAGGGAAAGGAAAATTCACCCCTCCACTTT.

The CDR3 DNA reads as TGTGCCAGCAGTTTCGGGACAGGGGTCCCCTTTAACACCGGGGAGCTGTTTTTT. Its translation: CASSFGTGVPFNTGELFF. This rearrangement joins TRBV13 to TRBJ2-2; 10 bases are a match to TRBD1. The V and J ends lost 6 bases and 2 bases, in that order; junction bases with no gene match: 12. The CDR3 runs to 18 residues. From germline, CDR1 is PRHDT and CDR2 FYEKMQ (reference sequence). The full variable domain, in which reference TRBV13 and TRBJ2-2 provide the parts outside the CDR3, is AAGVIQSPRHLIKEKRETATLKCYPIPRHDTVYWYQQGPGQDPQFLISFYEKMQSDKGSIPDRFSAQQFSDYHSELNMSSLELGDSALYFCASSFGTGVPFNTGELFFGEGSRLTVL.

The chain links TRBV5-4 to TRBJ2-3; 15 bases agree with TRBD2. The CDR3 is made up of 18 amino acids. Trimming cost V 3 bases and J 2 bases; bases outside gene matches: 7. The germline CDR1 and CDR2 sequences are SGHNT and YYREEE (reference sequence). CDR3 coding DNA: TGTGCCAGCAGCTGGACTAGCGGGGGGGCCGGAGACACAGATACGCAGTATTTT. Translated, it gives CASSWTSGGAGDTDTQYF.

J is TRBJ2-2 and V is TRBV4-2, with D hard to call. From germline, CDR1 is LGHNA and CDR2 YNFKEQ. With 6 bases removed from V and 7 bases from J, the gap between germline ends came to 6 bases. The CDR3 loop spans 11 amino acids. This chain's CDR3 is CASRAGGELFF. In DNA form, the CDR3 reads TGTGCCAGCAGAGCTGGCGGGGAGCTGTTTTTT.

The chain couples TRBV11-2 to TRBJ1-2; tentative D call: TRBD1 (5 bases). Trimming took 0 bases from V and 5 from J, leaving 16 bases between them. The CDR3 consists of 16 residues. Germline V CDR1 and CDR2: SGHAT, FQNNGV. CDR3 DNA: TGTGCCAGCAGCTTAGATCAAAGGGGTCCCCCGTATGGCTACACCTTC. Its protein is CASSLDQRGPPYGYTF.

This clone was seen a single time. The rearrangement links TRBV29-1 to TRBJ1-1, with D unclear. Trimming cost V 5 bases and J 0 bases, with 10 bases left between them. CDR3 length: 13 amino acids. The germline CDR1 and CDR2 sequences are SQVTM and ANQGSEA. The CDR3 coding sequence is TGCAGCGTTCAAGGCAGAATGAACACTGAAGCTTTCTTT. This translates into CSVQGRMNTEAFF.

The chain recombines TRBV29-1 with TRBJ2-7, with D tentatively TRBD1 (6 bases). The CDR3 contains 14 residues. Deletions cut 4 bases from V and 4 bases from J, with 17 bases between. Germline assignment: CDR1 SQVTM and CDR2 ANQGSEA. The CDR3 loop is CSVGSAQGLYEQYF. For the CDR3, the DNA is TGCAGCGTTGGTTCCGCTCAGGGGCTTTACGAGCAGTACTTC.

About this clone itself: Within the sample, other DNA sequences also encode this same CDR3. V and J are TRBV30 and TRBJ2-7; tentative D call: TRBD1 (6 bases). V lost 0 bases and J 4 bases, leaving 7 bases between the germline ends. The CDR3 is made up of 12 amino acids. Per germline, CDR1 GTSNPN and CDR2 SVGIG (reference sequence). The CDR3 here is CAWSVGTYEQYF. For the CDR3, the DNA is TGTGCCTGGAGTGTAGGGACATACGAGCAGTACTTC.

This clone was recorded only once. V usage is TRBV7-8 and J usage is TRBJ1-1; 8 positions agree with TRBD1. This CDR3 is built from 15 residues. Germline V CDR1 and CDR2: SGHVS, FQNEAQ. Germline trimming cut 1 base from V and 0 bases from J; bases unmatched to any gene: 1. CDR3 region: CASSLGTGMNTEAFF. The CDR3 DNA reads as TGTGCCAGCAGCTTAGGGACAGGGATGAACACTGAAGCTTTCTTT.

The V gene is TRBV19, the J gene TRBJ1-2, with a tentative D call TRBD1 (6 bases). Germline V gene lookup returns CDR1 LNHDA and CDR2 SQIVND (reference sequence). The CDR3 length is 13 residues. The germline V and J ends were trimmed by 7 bases and 4 bases, with 13 bases remaining between them. The DNA of the CDR3 is TGTGCCAGTAAGGACAGCGCACCCTATGGCTACACCTTC. Translating gives CASKDSAPYGYTF.

V is TRBV14 and J is TRBJ2-3, with no clear D. Germline V gene lookup returns CDR1 SGHDN and CDR2 FVKESK. The CDR3 length is 12 residues. Between the trimmed V and J ends, which lost 4 bases and 2 bases, there was a span of 4 bases. The CDR3 DNA sequence: TGTGCCAGCAGCCCTTACACAGATACGCAGTATTTT. Protein sequence: CASSPYTDTQYF.

The rearrangement links TRBV6-6 to TRBJ1-2; 7 positions match TRBD1. CDR1 MNHNY and CDR2 SVGAGI come from the germline V gene (reference sequence). The CDR3 totals 14 residues. The trim removed 2 bases at V and 11 bases at J, leaving 11 bases unmatched. The CDR3 nucleotides are TGTGCCAGCAGTTACAGCCGGGACAGTCGGTCATACACCTTC. Translating gives CASSYSRDSRSYTF.

The gene calls are TRBV20-1 and TRBJ1-1; D ambiguous. The CDR3 consists of 11 residues. Germline CDR1 reads DFQATT; CDR2 reads SNEGSKA (reference sequence). Trimming took 6 bases from V and 2 from J, leaving 7 bases between them. DNA of the CDR3: TGCAGTGCAACAACTAACACTGAAGCTTTCTTT. This gives the protein CSATTNTEAFF.

The V and J genes are TRBV5-5 and TRBJ1-4; 9 bases are a match to TRBD1. This CDR3 has 15 amino acids. Germline trimming cut 0 bases from V and 8 bases from J; bases unmatched to any gene: 5. Germline V gives CDR1 SGHKS, CDR2 YYEKEE (reference sequence). CDR3 coding DNA: TGTGCCAGCAGCTTGGGGGACAGGGCGGGCGAAAAACTGTTTTTT. As protein: CASSLGDRAGEKLFF.

The chain employs TRBV5-1 and TRBJ1-2; D gene unclear. This CDR3 is built from 15 residues. V shed 2 bases and J shed 2 bases, with 13 bases lying between them. Germline loops: CDR1 SGHRS, CDR2 YFSETQ. The CDR3 bases are TGCGCCAGCAGCTTCTCCCTACAGATGAACTATGGCTACACCTTC. This gives the protein CASSFSLQMNYGYTF.

The genes are TRBV4-2 and TRBJ2-5; 10 bases line up with TRBD2. The V and J ends lost 0 bases and 7 bases, in that order; junction bases with no gene match: 17. Germline CDR1 reads LGHNA; CDR2 reads YNFKEQ. The CDR3 sequence is 19 residues long. CDR3 sequence reads: CASSQDRGLARTHRGTQYF. In DNA, the CDR3 is TGTGCCAGCAGCCAAGATCGGGGACTAGCGAGAACGCATCGGGGGACCCAGTACTTC.

The V and J genes are TRBV18 and TRBJ1-2; 7 positions match TRBD1. The CDR3 contains 15 residues. Germline values: CDR1 KGHSH, CDR2 LQKENI. V lost 4 bases and J lost 3; bases outside the gene matches: 8. The CDR3 region has the DNA TGTGCCAGCTCACAGGACAGGTCGGGGGACTATGGCTACACCTTC. Its translation is CASSQDRSGDYGYTF.

This sequence joins TRBV5-6 and TRBJ2-5, with 11 bases identical to TRBD2. With V trimmed by 0 bases and J by 2 bases, 0 bases remained unmatched. The CDR3 has 15 residues. Germline CDR1 SGHDT, CDR2 YYEEEE. The CDR3 DNA reads TGTGCCAGCAGCTTGGGACTAGCGGGACAAGAGACCCAGTACTTC. Its protein product is CASSLGLAGQETQYF.

CDR3 sequence reads: CASSQDRTGAYEQYF. The CDR3 bases are TGCGCCAGCAGCCAAGACCGGACAGGGGCCTACGAGCAGTACTTC. V and J are TRBV4-3 and TRBJ2-7; 9 nucleotides line up with TRBD1. Germline V gene lookup returns CDR1 LGHNA and CDR2 YSLEER. The CDR3 is 15 amino acids. J lost 2 bases, V lost 0 bases, and 2 bases had no gene match.

The chain employs TRBV2 and TRBJ1-5; D is undetermined. The CDR3 length is 13 residues. V lost 1 base to trimming and J lost 4 bases, with 5 bases between them. Germline V gene data show CDR1 as SNHLY and CDR2 as FYNNEI. CDR3 bases: TGTGCCAGCAGTGAAGGGCGAAATCAGCCCCAGCATTTT. Amino acid sequence: CASSEGRNQPQHF.